The sample holds many counts of the clone carrying this T cell receptor beta chain. Its antigen is as yet unknown. This specimen belongs to a study of T cells in Graves' hyperthyroidism and ophthalmopathy. RNA transcripts yielded amplified TCR beta CDR3 regions. The HTBI primer set served for first-round RT-PCR of the TCR CDR3. One entry per CDR3 protein results from TCRdb running MiXCR on the multiplex PCR reads. There are roughly 580,000 distinct CDR3 sequences in the sample; around 13% occur only once, and roughly 5.7% lies in the top ten. Study-wide points: Blood also contained most expanded thyroid clonotypes above 0.001.

Germline CDR1 LGHDT, CDR2 YNNKEL (reference sequence). The V gene lost 3 bases and the J gene lost 4 bases, with 12 bases spanning the gap. The CDR3 runs to 14 residues. The sequencing sample was made of blood. This chain joins TRBV3-1 and TRBJ1-2, with D perhaps matching TRBD1 (5 bases). The sequence was obtained from a woman in her twenties or thirties with Graves' hyperthyroidism that later progressed to Graves' ophthalmopathy. In DNA form, the CDR3 reads TGTGCCAGCAGCCAGGTTAGGGGAGGCTATGGCTACACCTTC. Translating it yields CASSQVRGGYGYTF. Filled out from reference TRBV3-1 and TRBJ1-2, the complete variable domain reads DTAVSQTPKYLVTQMGNDKSIKCEQNLGHDTMYWYKQDSKKFLKIMFSYNNKELIINETVPNRFSPKSPDKAHLNLHINSLELGDSAVYFCASSQVRGGYGYTFGSGTRLTVV.